This T cell receptor beta chain derives from a study of CD8+ T cells in alopecia areata. This CDR3 comprises 10 residues. Germline V CDR1 and CDR2: SNHLY, FYNNEI. V dropped 2 bases and J dropped 10 bases, with 3 bases sitting between them. RNA, once extracted, was reverse transcribed into cDNA for use as the sequencing template. Profiling relied on immunoSEQ multiplex PCR, and the TCRdb table lists in-frame clones only, not all of them. The data contain about 120,000 clones, roughly 55% of them singletons. Treatment indicated: oral pan-JAK inhibitor, 5-10 mg twice daily. This rearrangement joins TRBV2 to TRBJ2-1, with no clear D. The clonotype comes from a human donor with alopecia areata. The specimen was CD8+ T cells sorted from blood, collected at week 24, from a patient treated with tofacitinib. The CDR3: CASSELEQFF. Here the CDR3 DNA reads TGTGCCAGCAGTGAATTGGAGCAGTTCTTC.